These T cell receptor beta chains were read from a single sample in a study of early T cells in non-severe SARS-CoV-2 infection. TCRdb analysed the 5' RACE reads with MiXCR anew, one entry per CDR3 protein. The table lists tens of thousands of distinct CDR3 sequences, around 10% of them singletons. Sequenced sample: whole blood. These receptors all come from an adult who was a healthcare worker with PCR-confirmed SARS-CoV-2 infection or an uninfected control (not recorded which). CDR3s include the opening cysteine and the closing phenylalanine or tryptophan. D genes are given only for firm matches. Not every row has a clone size; where given, it reads once, few, many or a size class.

TRBJ2-7,medium-sized,TRBD1,TRBV7-8,CASSPTIGTGTYEQYF,TGTGCCAGCAGCCCGACTATCGGGACAGGGACCTACGAGCAGTACTTC
TRBJ2-7,-,TRBD2,TRBV28,CASNQPGLAGAALYF,TGTGCCAGCAATCAACCGGGACTAGCGGGAGCCGCGCTGTACTTC
TRBJ1-2,once,TRBD1,TRBV20-1,CSAWTGNYGYTF,TGCAGTGCTTGGACAGGGAACTATGGCTACACCTTC
TRBJ2-5,many,TRBD1,TRBV28,CASSGQGAETQYF,TGTGCCAGCAGCGGACAGGGGGCGGAGACCCAGTACTTC
TRBJ2-5,many,TRBD2,TRBV5-4,CASSPGGPSNKETQYF,TGTGCCAGCAGCCCGGGAGGCCCCTCCAACAAAGAGACCCAGTACTTC
TRBJ2-1,many,-,TRBV2,CASGAENSYNEQFF,TGTGCCAGCGGGGCGGAGAACTCCTACAATGAGCAGTTCTTC
TRBJ1-1,many,-,TRBV18,CASSLDKFTEAFF,TGTGCCAGCTCTCTGGACAAATTCACTGAAGCTTTCTTT
TRBJ2-1,-,-,TRBV24-1,CATSGDSHEQFF,TGTGCCACCAGTGGAGATTCACATGAGCAGTTCTTC
TRBJ2-2,many,TRBD1,TRBV20-1,CSASAPGQWNTGELFF,TGCAGTGCTAGCGCCCCGGGACAGTGGAACACCGGGGAGCTGTTTTTT
TRBJ2-7,-,TRBD2,TRBV20-1,CSARVSGRAYEQYF,TGCAGTGCTAGAGTTAGCGGGAGGGCCTACGAGCAGTACTTC
TRBJ2-3,-,-,TRBV28,CASSPQSDTQYF,TGTGCCAGCAGTCCACAGTCAGATACGCAGTATTTT
TRBJ2-1,-,-,TRBV4-3,CASSQDRGYRNEQFF,TGCGCCAGCAGCCAAGATAGGGGATACCGCAATGAGCAGTTCTTC
TRBJ1-1,few,-,TRBV20-1,CSARDMLRGTNTEAFF,TGCAGTGCTAGAGATATGTTGAGGGGAACGAACACTGAAGCTTTCTTT
TRBJ2-7,few,TRBD1,TRBV7-9,CASSKQGRSYEQYF,TGTGCCAGCAGCAAACAGGGGCGCTCCTACGAGCAGTACTTC
TRBJ1-5,few,-,TRBV20-1,CSASQGTGGDQPQHF,TGCAGTGCTAGTCAGGGTACGGGGGGAGATCAGCCCCAGCATTTT
TRBJ2-5,-,-,TRBV12-3/TRBV12-4,CASSLLTTRSQYF,TGTGCCAGCAGTTTGCTAACTACAAGGTCCCAGTACTTC
TRBJ2-3,-,TRBD1,TRBV28,CASSHRDSSTDTQYF,TGTGCCAGCAGCCATAGGGACAGTAGCACAGATACGCAGTATTTT
TRBJ2-3,-,TRBD1,TRBV7-3,CASSLQGASADTQYF,TGTGCCAGCAGCTTACAGGGGGCGTCGGCAGATACGCAGTATTTT
TRBJ2-7,few,-,TRBV28,CASRTNLLGGLAYEQYF,TGTGCCAGCAGGACTAATCTCCTCGGCGGGTTGGCCTACGAGCAGTACTTC
TRBJ1-2,-,TRBD1,TRBV5-1,CASSLGTLGQGNYGYTF,TGCGCCAGCAGCTTGGGTACCTTGGGACAGGGGAACTATGGCTACACCTTC
TRBJ1-1,few,-,TRBV7-2,CASNRQENTEAFF,TGTGCCAGCAACAGACAGGAGAACACTGAAGCTTTCTTT
TRBJ1-3,few,-,TRBV28,CASNGAHSGNTIYF,TGTGCCAGCAACGGGGCCCACTCTGGAAACACCATATATTTT
TRBJ2-1,few,-,TRBV6-2/TRBV6-3,CASSYRQNYNEQFF,TGTGCCAGCAGTTACCGCCAGAACTACAATGAGCAGTTCTTC
TRBJ2-1,few,-,TRBV28,CASSLQFRQFF,TGTGCCAGCAGTCTCCAGTTTCGGCAGTTCTTC
TRBJ1-5,medium-sized,TRBD1,TRBV19,CASSIGDRGHQPQHF,TGTGCCAGTAGTATTGGGGACAGGGGACATCAGCCCCAGCATTTT
TRBJ2-2,few,-,TRBV12-3/TRBV12-4,CASSFPTSGTGELFF,TGTGCCAGCAGTTTTCCAACCTCGGGGACCGGGGAGCTGTTTTTT
TRBJ2-7,-,-,TRBV28,CTSSLYPDTYEQYF,TGTACCAGCAGTTTATATCCGGATACCTACGAGCAGTACTTC
TRBJ2-3,many,TRBD2,TRBV9,CASSSGDFTDTQYF,TGTGCCAGCAGTAGCGGGGACTTCACAGATACGCAGTATTTT
TRBJ2-3,many,TRBD2,TRBV18,CASSPKLAGSTDTQYF,TGTGCCAGCTCACCGAAGCTAGCGGGGTCCACAGATACGCAGTATTTT
TRBJ2-1,many,-,TRBV7-2,CASSLDTNEQFF,TGTGCCAGCAGCCTTGACACCAATGAGCAGTTCTTC
TRBJ2-6,many,-,TRBV29-1,CSVAQGDSGANVLTF,TGCAGCGTTGCGCAGGGAGATTCTGGGGCCAACGTCCTGACTTTC
TRBJ1-1,-,TRBD1,TRBV6-5,CASSYRRTGNTEAFF,TGTGCCAGCAGTTACCGGCGGACAGGGAACACTGAAGCTTTCTTT
TRBJ1-2,few,-,TRBV4-3,CASSHAPIGNYGYTF,TGCGCCAGCAGCCACGCACCCATAGGAAACTATGGCTACACCTTC
TRBJ2-1,few,-,TRBV28,CASSFLVGSMYNEQFF,TGTGCCAGCAGTTTTCTCGTAGGCTCGATGTACAATGAGCAGTTCTTC
TRBJ2-1,many,TRBD2,TRBV3-1,CASSRTSGRPGEQFF,TGTGCCAGCAGCCGCACTAGCGGGAGACCGGGTGAGCAGTTCTTC
TRBJ2-1,-,-,TRBV29-1,CSPKTVKGEQFF,TGCAGCCCTAAAACGGTAAAGGGTGAGCAGTTCTTC
TRBJ2-6,many,-,TRBV29-1,CSVHVAYSGANVLTF,TGCAGCGTCCACGTGGCTTACTCTGGGGCCAACGTCCTGACTTTC
TRBJ2-2,-,-,TRBV3-1,CASSQERLTGELFF,TGTGCCAGCAGCCAAGAGCGCCTCACCGGGGAGCTGTTTTTT
TRBJ2-2,many,-,TRBV28,CASSHRLVGAGELFF,TGTGCCAGCAGTCACCGACTAGTGGGTGCCGGGGAGCTGTTTTTT
TRBJ1-6,few,TRBD1,TRBV14,CASSSQGAGNSPLHF,TGTGCCAGCAGCTCCCAGGGGGCGGGTAATTCACCCCTCCACTTT
TRBJ1-5,-,TRBD1,TRBV24-1,CATSVGTGRNQPQHF,TGTGCCACCAGTGTGGGGACAGGGAGAAATCAGCCCCAGCATTTT
TRBJ2-7,-,-,TRBV27,CASSLQSLRGEQYF,TGTGCCAGCAGTCTCCAAAGTCTGCGTGGCGAGCAGTACTTC
TRBJ1-5,few,TRBD1,TRBV7-9,CASSLGQGGRGNQPQHF,TGTGCCAGCAGCTTGGGACAGGGCGGGCGCGGCAATCAGCCCCAGCATTTT
TRBJ1-2,-,-,TRBV7-8,CASSLDSGYGYTF,TGTGCCAGCAGCTTAGACTCAGGGTATGGCTACACCTTC
TRBJ2-1,many,TRBD2,TRBV30,CAWSGTSGRIPYNEQFF,TGTGCCTGGAGCGGGACTAGCGGGAGGATACCCTACAATGAGCAGTTCTTC
TRBJ2-7,-,-,TRBV24-1,CATSESTADYEQYF,TGTGCCACCAGTGAGTCGACGGCGGACTACGAGCAGTACTTC
TRBJ2-7,many,-,TRBV7-6,CASSSPGEQYF,TGTGCCAGCAGCTCACCCGGTGAGCAGTACTTC
TRBJ1-1,many,TRBD1,TRBV6-2/TRBV6-3,CASSYSRSTGAGTEAFF,TGTGCCAGCAGTTACTCTAGATCGACAGGGGCGGGCACTGAAGCTTTCTTT
TRBJ2-7,-,-,TRBV5-1,CASSLASGHMYEQYF,TGCGCCAGCAGCTTGGCGTCGGGACACATGTACGAGCAGTACTTC
TRBJ1-2,-,-,TRBV27,CASSPDRGFGYTF,TGTGCCAGCAGCCCAGACAGAGGCTTTGGCTACACCTTC
TRBJ1-4,few,-,TRBV5-1,CASRLAPGGVNEKLFF,TGCGCCAGCAGGTTGGCGCCGGGCGGTGTAAATGAAAAACTGTTTTTT
TRBJ2-3,-,TRBD2,TRBV12-3/TRBV12-4,CASSRSSGGPRTDTQYF,TGTGCCAGCAGCCGTAGTTCGGGAGGGCCTCGCACAGATACGCAGTATTTT
TRBJ2-2,-,-,TRBV7-2,CASSKTPAGANTGELFF,TGTGCCAGCAGCAAAACGCCGGCCGGCGCGAACACCGGGGAGCTGTTTTTT
TRBJ1-5,-,-,TRBV19,CASTNMDYSNQPQHF,TGTGCCAGTACCAACATGGACTATAGCAATCAGCCCCAGCATTTT
TRBJ2-1,few,TRBD2,TRBV5-1,CASSLSSGSYEQFF,TGCGCCAGCAGCTTGTCTAGCGGGAGCTATGAGCAGTTCTTC